One sample yielded the 20 T cell receptor beta chains listed below, sequenced in a study of CD8+CD57+ T cells in acquired aplastic anemia. Genomic DNA provided the template from which TCR beta VDJ and CDR3 profiles were obtained. MiXCR, applied by TCRdb to the reads, yields one record per CDR3 protein. The sample lists 250,000 to 350,000 distinct CDR3 sequences; approximately 57% were seen once. The specimen sequenced was sorted CD4+, CD8+, or CD8+CD57+ T cells (not recorded which) from PBMCs. Receptors were obtained from a human donor with severe aplastic anemia or a healthy control (not recorded which).

This clonotype was observed many times. The rearrangement uses TRBV2 and TRBJ1-2; TRBD1 might be the D (5 bases). This CDR3 is 15 amino acids long. From germline, CDR1 is SNHLY and CDR2 FYNNEI. Trimming took off 5 bases at V and 4 bases at J, with 17 bases between the two ends. The CDR3 coding sequence is TGTGCCAGCAGTAACACTCGGGAAGGGACCTATGGCTACACCTTC. Its protein product is CASSNTREGTYGYTF. The entire variable domain, with the rest obtained from reference TRBV2 and TRBJ1-2, is as follows: EPEVTQTPSHQVTQMGQEVILRCVPISNHLYFYWYRQILGQKVEFLVSFYNNEISEKSEIFDDQFSVERPDGSNFTLKIRSTKLEDSAMYFCASSNTREGTYGYTFGSGTRLTVV.

The V gene is TRBV10-3, the J gene TRBJ2-3; 9 nucleotides match TRBD2. Germline values: CDR1 ENHRY, CDR2 SYGVKD. The CDR3 length is 14 residues. Trimming at V came to 8 bases and at J to 2 bases, leaving 5 bases not matched to a gene. The CDR3 DNA sequence: TGTGCCATCGTCGCGGGGGGGCTCACAGATACGCAGTATTTT. This encodes CAIVAGGLTDTQYF.

V is TRBV2 and J is TRBJ2-5; TRBD2 aligns across 8 bases. CDR1 is SNHLY, CDR2 FYNNEI, per germline. The length of the CDR3 is 16 residues. The ends lost 3 bases at V and 3 bases at J; junction bases unmatched: 9. The CDR3 reads CASSDFGGAGEETQYF. CDR3 coding DNA: TGTGCCAGCAGTGACTTCGGGGGGGCCGGGGAAGAGACCCAGTACTTC.

V is TRBV7-3 and J is TRBJ1-2; 8 bases line up with TRBD1. This CDR3 comprises 16 residues. Germline CDR1 is SGHTA and CDR2 is FQGTGA. V trimming: 6 bases; J trimming: 2 bases; junction bases outside the gene matches: 11. CDR3 DNA sequence: TGTGCCAGCAGTAAAGGGACAGGACGTCTCAACTATGGCTACACCTTC. Translation: CASSKGTGRLNYGYTF.

The table lists this clonotype with many counts. The V and J genes are TRBV7-9 and TRBJ1-1; a weak D match, TRBD1 (6 bases). Germline V CDR1 and CDR2: SEHNR, FQNEAQ (reference sequence). The CDR3 is 14 amino acids. The ends were cut back, 5 bases at V and 7 bases at J, with 17 bases in the middle. The CDR3 loop is CASSPKGGVGEAFF. As DNA, the CDR3 is TGTGCCAGCAGCCCTAAAGGGGGGGTGGGTGAAGCTTTCTTT.

The gene calls are TRBV7-9 and TRBJ2-7, with TRBD1 identical over 9 bases. The CDR3 consists of 16 residues. V trimming: 4 bases; J trimming: 5 bases; junction bases outside the gene matches: 12. Per the germline V gene, CDR1 is SEHNR and CDR2 is FQNEAQ (reference sequence). The CDR3 coding sequence is TGTGCCAGCAGCTCCCCCGGGACAGGGACCTTTCACGAGCAGTACTTC. Protein product: CASSSPGTGTFHEQYF.

This chain links TRBV5-8 with TRBJ1-1; D is unresolved. Looked up from germline, CDR1 is SGHTS and CDR2 is YDEGEE. V was pared by 0 bases and J by 5 bases, with 23 bases between. The CDR3 is 18 amino acids. CDR3 sequence: CASSLDLRSVRVETEAFF. The DNA for the CDR3 is TGTGCCAGCAGCTTGGATCTTCGCTCGGTAAGGGTGGAGACTGAAGCTTTCTTT.

The gene calls are TRBV12-3 or TRBV12-4 and TRBJ2-7; TRBD2 agrees at 9 bases. The CDR3 is 17 residues long. The J segment lost 2 bases and the V segment lost 6 bases, leaving 14 bases of the junction unmatched. The CDR3 region has the DNA TGTGCCAGCAGCCCCCCAGACCGGCTAGCGGGGACCTACGAGCAGTACTTC. It is translated as CASSPPDRLAGTYEQYF.

This clonotype was counted once. The chain couples TRBV2 to TRBJ1-6; D is ambiguous. CDR3 length: 17 amino acids. Germline V gene sequence: CDR1 SNHLY, CDR2 FYNNEI. V shed 3 bases and J shed 0 bases, with 12 bases lying between them. The chain's CDR3 is CASSEWQLSSYNSPLHF. The CDR3 DNA is TGTGCCAGCAGTGAGTGGCAGCTAAGCTCCTATAATTCACCCCTCCACTTT.

The chain employs TRBV7-2 and TRBJ1-6, with a tentative D call TRBD1 (5 bases). Deletions cut 2 bases from V and 3 bases from J, with 14 bases between. CDR1 SGHTA and CDR2 FQGNSA come from the germline V gene. The CDR3 has 17 residues. CDR3 loop: CASSLNVDTGYNSPLHF. The CDR3 DNA is TGTGCCAGCAGCTTAAACGTGGACACTGGCTATAATTCACCCCTCCACTTT.

The chain uses TRBV7-9 and TRBJ2-5, with D uncertain. Germline V gene data show CDR1 as SEHNR and CDR2 as FQNEAQ (reference sequence). This CDR3 is built from 15 residues. V was shortened by 3 bases and J by 5 bases, with 16 bases between the two germline ends. The CDR3 sequence is CASSLRKGSGETQYF. CDR3 nucleotides: TGTGCCAGCAGCTTGCGAAAGGGAAGTGGGGAGACCCAGTACTTC.

The chain carries TRBV29-1 and TRBJ2-5; the D gene is possibly TRBD1 (8 bases). The germline CDR1 and CDR2 sequences are SQVTM and ANQGSEA. Between the trimmed V and J ends, which lost 6 bases and 4 bases, there was a span of 24 bases. This CDR3 has 16 amino acids. The CDR3 loop is CSVAPTGGVGRETQYF. DNA of the CDR3: TGCAGCGTAGCCCCCACAGGGGGGGTAGGGCGAGAGACCCAGTACTTC.

V and J are TRBV7-8 and TRBJ1-2; the D gene is possibly TRBD1 (5 bases). In germline, CDR1 is SGHVS, CDR2 FQNEAQ. CDR3 length: 14 residues. The V and J ends lost 5 bases and 8 bases respectively, with 18 bases between them. The chain's CDR3 is CASSNTPGGNGYTF. In DNA, the CDR3 is TGTGCCAGCAGCAACACACCGGGGGGGAACGGCTACACCTTC.

The J gene is TRBJ1-5, the V gene TRBV7-9; D not resolved. The CDR3 covers 13 residues. Trimming shortened V by 4 bases and J by 3 bases, and 7 bases separated the two germline ends. Germline V gene sequence: CDR1 SEHNR, CDR2 FQNEAQ (reference sequence). CDR3 coding DNA: TGTGCCAGCAGCTCCTCCCCCAATCAGCCCCAGCATTTT. It translates to CASSSSPNQPQHF.

The chain joins TRBV7-3 to TRBJ1-1; D possibly corresponds to TRBD1 (6 bases). The germline CDR1 and CDR2 sequences are SGHTA and FQGTGA. CDR3 length: 14 residues. The V gene lost 6 bases and the J gene lost 5 bases, with 16 bases spanning the gap. CDR3 in DNA: TGTGCCAGCAGGGAAGGGGGGCGCGGAACTGAAGCTTTCTTT. It specifies CASREGGRGTEAFF.

Concerning this clonotype itself: Germline is not matched at one junction end, which may reflect a read error. V and J are TRBV5-1 and TRBJ1-4; 8 positions agree with TRBD1. Germline CDR1 is SGHRS and CDR2 is YFSETQ. CDR3 size: 17 residues. CDR3 region: CASSSKGQGAANEKLFF. The CDR3 region has the DNA TGTGCCAGCAGCTCTAAGGGGCAGGGGGCCGCTAATGAAAAACTGTTTTTT.

This clonotype was counted ten times or more. The chain uses TRBV5-1 and TRBJ2-7; tentatively, D is TRBD2 (5 bases). The germline V gene encodes CDR1 SGHRS and CDR2 YFSETQ. CDR3 length equals 15 residues. V lost 5 bases and J 7 bases, leaving 22 bases between the germline ends. The CDR3 coding sequence is TGCGCCAGCAGTTACACCGGGATCAACTTTGGGGAGCAGTACTTC. This translates into CASSYTGINFGEQYF.

The V and J genes are TRBV7-8 and TRBJ1-3; perhaps TRBD1 as D (5 bases). V shed 2 bases and J shed 7 bases, with 15 bases lying between them. This CDR3 has 15 residues. CDR1 SGHVS and CDR2 FQNEAQ come from the germline V gene. CDR3 amino acids: CASSLSAGQTNTIYF. The CDR3 coding sequence is TGTGCCAGCAGCTTATCGGCAGGGCAAACGAACACCATATATTTT.

This clonotype came up many times. J is TRBJ2-3 and V is TRBV20-1; D unresolved. Trimming cost V 1 base and J 4 bases, with 6 bases left between them. CDR3 length: 12 residues. Germline values: CDR1 DFQATT, CDR2 SNEGSKA (reference sequence). The CDR3 nucleotides are TGCAGTGCTAGAGGGGTTTCAGATACGCAGTATTTT. It translates to CSARGVSDTQYF.

This clonotype was found a few times. The chain combines TRBV5-4 with TRBJ2-6; D may be TRBD2 (5 bases). The CDR3 has 15 amino acids. Germline V gene lookup returns CDR1 SGHNT and CDR2 YYREEE (reference sequence). V gave up 5 bases and J gave up 3 bases, with 12 bases separating them. CDR3 sequence reads: CASRDSTLGANVLTF. CDR3 DNA sequence: TGTGCCAGCAGGGACTCCACTCTTGGGGCCAACGTCCTGACTTTC.